Listed below are T cell receptor beta chains from one sample, sequenced in a study of breast tumors, draining lymph nodes, adjacent tissues. TCRdb reprocessed the multiplex PCR reads via MiXCR and lists one record per CDR3 protein. The sample contains more than 200,000 distinct CDR3 sequences, 32% of which appear only once. The sequenced material came from axillary lymph node tissue. The source is a female donor with breast cancer. Some clones in this sample may be carry-over from other donors' samples. Each CDR3 is given with its conserved first and last residue. D genes are given only for firm matches. Only some rows state a clone size, as once, few, many or a class for expanded clones.

j_gene | abundance | v_gene | d_gene | CDR3aa | CDR3nt
TRBJ2-7 | many | TRBV6-5 | TRBD2 | CASSHSLAGGLHYEQYF | TGTGCCAGCAGTCACTCGTTGGCGGGAGGCCTTCACTACGAGCAGTACTTC
TRBJ2-3 | - | TRBV28 | - | CASSLIGQGKNQPQYF | TGTGCCAGCAGTTTGATAGGGCAGGGCAAGAATCAGCCCCAGTATTTT
TRBJ2-6 | - | TRBV7-3 | - | CASSFQGAGANVLAF | TGTGCCAGCAGCTTCCAGGGAGCCGGGGCCAACGTCCTGGCTTTC
TRBJ2-5 | - | TRBV19 | - | CACRKRGGGQEAQYF | TGTGCCTGTAGAAAGAGGGGAGGGGGACAAGAGGCCCAGTACTTC
TRBJ1-4 | - | TRBV5-1 | - | CASSYGSTNEKLFF | TGCGCCAGCAGCTACGGATCAACTAATGAAAAACTGTTTTTT
TRBJ2-1 | many | TRBV5-1 | TRBD1 | CASSFRQGIYNEQFF | TGCGCCAGCAGCTTTAGACAGGGGATTTACAATGAGCAGTTCTTC
TRBJ2-1 | few | TRBV6-2/TRBV6-3 | - | CASRLAAGVYEQFF | TGTGCCAGCAGACTAGCCGCTGGTGTCTATGAGCAGTTCTTC
TRBJ1-3 | once | TRBV19 | - | CASSSSGIYF | TGTGCCAGTAGTTCTAGCGGCATATATTTT
TRBJ2-1 | many | TRBV20-1 | TRBD2 | CSARAPGLGLYNEQFF | TGCAGTGCTAGAGCCCCGGGACTAGGTCTGTACAATGAGCAGTTCTTC
TRBJ2-7 | many | TRBV7-2 | - | CASSFSQSYEQYF | TGTGCCAGCAGCTTCTCCCAGTCCTACGAGCAGTACTTC
TRBJ1-5 | - | TRBV9 | - | CASSAGEIAGAYEHF | TGTGCCAGCAGCGCCGGGGAAATAGCGGGAGCCTACGAGCATTTT
TRBJ2-1 | many | TRBV11-2 | - | CASSLRSGSSSYNEQFF | TGTGCCAGCAGCTTACGCAGCGGGTCTAGCTCCTACAATGAGCAGTTCTTC
TRBJ2-2 | many | TRBV19 | - | CASRGQPTGELFF | TGTGCCAGTAGGGGCCAGCCCACCGGGGAGCTGTTTTTT
TRBJ2-2 | many | TRBV19 | TRBD1 | CASIKQGGTGELFF | TGTGCCAGTATAAAACAGGGGGGCACCGGGGAGCTGTTTTTT
TRBJ2-2 | many | TRBV18 | - | CASSPQNTGELFF | TGTGCCAGCTCACCACAGAACACCGGGGAGCTGTTTTTT
TRBJ2-7 | many | TRBV7-9 | TRBD1 | CASSGRDSLYEQYF | TGTGCCAGCAGCGGCCGGGACAGCCTCTACGAGCAGTACTTC
TRBJ2-3 | - | TRBV19 | - | CASSINRRF | TGTGCCAGTAGCATAAACAGGAGATTT
TRBJ1-2 | many | TRBV9 | TRBD1 | CASSVHRDRGGGYTF | TGTGCCAGCAGCGTACATCGGGACAGGGGAGGTGGCTACACCTTC
TRBJ1-4 | many | TRBV15 | - | CATSRHRTNEKLFF | TGTGCCACCAGCAGACACAGGACTAATGAAAAACTGTTTTTT
TRBJ2-5 | - | TRBV20-1 | TRBD2 | CSAPLPGGPGETQYF | TGCAGTGCTCCGTTGCCGGGAGGGCCTGGAGAGACCCAGTACTTC
TRBJ2-5 | many | TRBV15 | TRBD2 | CATSLARTSNNQETQYF | TGTGCCACCAGCCTCGCCAGGACTAGCAATAACCAAGAGACCCAGTACTTC
TRBJ2-7 | - | TRBV5-1 | TRBD2 | CASSGTSGSEQYF | TGCGCCAGCAGCGGGACTAGCGGGAGCGAGCAGTACTTC
TRBJ2-2 | - | TRBV2 | - | CASSGGGTNTGELFF | TGTGCCAGCAGTGGAGGTGGGACGAACACCGGGGAGCTGTTTTTT
TRBJ2-3 | many | TRBV12-3/TRBV12-4 | - | CASSSSQRTASTDTQYF | TGTGCCAGCAGTTCCTCCCAACGGACAGCCAGCACAGATACGCAGTATTTT
TRBJ1-2 | few | TRBV6-5 | - | CASSMIGNYGYTF | TGTGCCAGCAGCATGATAGGGAACTATGGCTACACCTTC
TRBJ2-3 | - | TRBV19 | TRBD2 | CASSNYGTSGVTDTQYF | TGTGCCAGTAGTAACTACGGGACTAGCGGAGTCACAGATACGCAGTATTTT
TRBJ2-4 | - | TRBV29-1 | - | CSALGTGTKNIQYF | TGCAGCGCCCTAGGAACAGGAACCAAAAACATTCAGTACTTC
TRBJ2-5 | many | TRBV4-2 | - | CASSQGDGGTLAETQYF | TGTGCCAGCAGCCAAGGGGATGGGGGGACTTTGGCAGAGACCCAGTACTTC
TRBJ2-1 | - | TRBV27 | TRBD2 | CASRGRGRGAYNEQFF | TGTGCCAGCAGGGGGAGAGGGAGGGGTGCCTACAATGAGCAGTTCTTC
TRBJ2-2 | - | TRBV14 | TRBD2 | CASSPIRTSGELFF | TGTGCCAGCAGCCCGATAAGGACTAGCGGGGAGCTGTTTTTT
TRBJ1-2 | many | TRBV6-1 | - | CASRGTGFTFNYGYTF | TGTGCCAGCAGGGGGACGGGGTTCACTTTCAACTATGGCTACACCTTC
TRBJ1-5 | many | TRBV7-9 | - | CASSFISNQPQHF | TGTGCCAGCAGCTTTATTAGCAATCAGCCCCAGCATTTT
TRBJ2-7 | many | TRBV11-2 | - | CASSLARGPTYEQYF | TGTGCCAGCAGCTTAGCGAGGGGCCCCACCTACGAGCAGTACTTC
TRBJ2-7 | - | TRBV18 | - | CASSEIGEPHEQYF | TGTGCCAGCTCAGAGATTGGGGAGCCCCACGAGCAGTACTTC
TRBJ1-3 | - | TRBV19 | - | CASKADNSRNTIYF | TGTGCCAGTAAGGCAGACAACTCTAGAAACACTATATATTTT
TRBJ1-4 | - | TRBV11-2 | TRBD1 | CASSGTGGNEKLFF | TGTGCCAGCAGCGGGACAGGGGGTAATGAAAAACTGTTTTTT
TRBJ2-6 | many | TRBV5-6 | TRBD1 | CASTVTAGGSGANVLTF | TGTGCCAGCACCGTTACGGCAGGGGGCTCTGGGGCCAACGTCCTGACTTTC
TRBJ2-2 | many | TRBV19 | - | CASSSRRAVTGELFF | TGTGCCAGTAGTAGCCGGAGGGCCGTCACCGGGGAGCTGTTTTTT
TRBJ2-5 | many | TRBV5-1 | - | CASSLTGFQETQYF | TGCGCCAGCAGCTTGACAGGCTTCCAAGAGACCCAGTACTTC
TRBJ2-1 | many | TRBV5-1 | - | CASSRQGGDDGNEQFF | TGCGCCAGCAGCCGCCAGGGGGGAGATGACGGCAATGAGCAGTTCTTC
TRBJ1-3 | many | TRBV5-1 | - | CASSLGRLTDSGNTIYF | TGCGCCAGCAGCTTGGGACGTTTGACAGACTCTGGAAACACCATATATTTT
TRBJ2-7 | many | TRBV3-1 | - | CASSQAQSSYEQYF | TGTGCCAGCAGCCAGGCTCAAAGCTCCTACGAGCAGTACTTC
TRBJ2-7 | few | TRBV5-8 | - | CASSSSQSLYEQYF | TGTGCCAGCAGCTCCTCTCAGTCCCTCTACGAGCAGTACTTC
TRBJ2-2 | - | TRBV29-1 | - | CSVESGTGELFF | TGCAGCGTTGAATCGGGAACCGGGGAGCTGTTTTTT
TRBJ2-7 | - | TRBV20-1 | TRBD2 | CSARTNSGRAVYEQYF | TGCAGTGCTAGGACTAATAGCGGGAGGGCCGTATACGAGCAGTACTTC
TRBJ2-1 | many | TRBV2 | TRBD2 | CASNSERDTREQFF | TGTGCCAGCAATTCTGAGCGGGATACCCGAGAGCAGTTCTTC
TRBJ2-2 | - | TRBV29-1 | - | CSVGDGSYTNTGELFF | TGCAGCGTTGGAGATGGGTCGTACACCAACACCGGGGAGCTGTTTTTT
TRBJ2-7 | many | TRBV3-1 | - | CASSQSILQYEQYF | TGTGCCAGCAGCCAATCGATACTCCAGTACGAGCAGTACTTC
TRBJ2-1 | many | TRBV5-1 | - | CASSFGGAAYNEQFF | TGCGCCAGCAGCTTTGGAGGAGCGGCCTACAATGAGCAGTTCTTC
TRBJ1-2 | many | TRBV4-2 | - | CASSQEVGQFYGYTF | TGTGCCAGCAGCCAAGAGGTAGGACAGTTCTATGGCTACACCTTC
TRBJ1-4 | many | TRBV7-9 | - | CASSLAGVYEKLFF | TGTGCCAGCAGCTTGGCAGGGGTGTATGAAAAACTGTTTTTT
TRBJ2-1 | few | TRBV6-4 | TRBD1 | CASSRSRDSEQFF | TGTGCCAGCAGTCGTTCTAGGGACAGTGAGCAGTTCTTC
TRBJ1-4 | many | TRBV24-1 | - | CATSESGTPNEKLFF | TGTGCCACCAGTGAAAGTGGGACCCCTAATGAAAAACTGTTTTTT
TRBJ2-7 | - | TRBV24-1 | - | CATSDWDADEFGQYF | TGTGCCACCAGTGATTGGGATGCGGACGAGTTCGGGCAGTACTTC
TRBJ1-2 | - | TRBV7-9 | - | CASSLQRYGYTF | TGTGCCAGCAGCCTTCAGCGCTATGGCTACACCTTC